These 10 T cell receptor beta chains came from one sample sequenced in a study of blood T cell repertoires in COVID-19. Sequenced by immunoSEQ multiplex PCR; TCRdb stores in-frame clones only, minus some. The data show about 370,000 clones, around 90% seen once. The sample taken for sequencing was peripheral blood. The receptor set was obtained from a woman in her 30s with COVID-19, enrolled during active disease.

The chain combines TRBV4-1 with TRBJ2-2; TRBD1 matches 7 bases. CDR1 is MGHRA and CDR2 is YSYEKL in the germline V gene. This CDR3 region has 17 residues. Losses at the gene ends were 0 bases for V and 6 bases for J; bases not matched to a gene: 10. DNA of the CDR3: TGCGCCAGCAGCCAAGATTCAGGGGGTGGGACAGCCGGGGAGCTGTTTTTT. It yields the protein CASSQDSGGGTAGELFF.

The chain joins TRBV19 to TRBJ1-1; 8 nucleotides agree with TRBD1. Germline lookup yields CDR1 LNHDA and CDR2 SQIVND (reference sequence). V lost 7 bases to trimming and J lost 6 bases; unmatched junction nucleotides: 7. This CDR3 region has 13 residues. CDR3 nucleotide sequence: TGTGCCAGTAATTCAGGGGGCCTCGCTGAAGCTTTCTTT. It is translated as CASNSGGLAEAFF.

The rearrangement uses TRBV2 and TRBJ1-1, with 7 bases that match TRBD1. With V trimmed by 2 bases and J by 3 bases, 0 bases remained unmatched. CDR3 length: 13 residues. Germline CDR1 and CDR2: SNHLY and FYNNEI. CDR3 sequence reads: CASSEQGDTEAFF. The CDR3 region has the DNA TGTGCCAGCAGTGAACAGGGGGACACTGAAGCTTTCTTT.

V and J are TRBV5-5 and TRBJ1-2, with no clear D. CDR3 size: 13 residues. The V gene's germline CDR1 is SGHKS and CDR2 YYEKEE (reference sequence). Trimming stripped 2 bases from V and 2 bases from J, with 7 bases between. CDR3 coding DNA: TGTGCCAGCAGCTTAACAGAGAACTATGGCTACACCTTC. Translating gives CASSLTENYGYTF.

V is TRBV29-1 and J is TRBJ2-7; D possibly corresponds to TRBD2 (6 bases). Looked up from germline, CDR1 is SQVTM and CDR2 is ANQGSEA. The CDR3 extends over 13 amino acids. With 3 bases removed from V and 2 bases from J, the gap between germline ends came to 11 bases. The CDR3, as DNA: TGCAGCGTTGAGGGGGGTCGTACCTACGAGCAGTACTTC. Protein sequence: CSVEGGRTYEQYF.

The rearrangement uses TRBV28 and TRBJ2-1; D is undetermined. CDR1 MDHEN and CDR2 SYDVKM come from the germline V gene. Trimming left V 3 bases short and J 8 bases short, with 17 bases between. The length of the CDR3 is 15 residues. Here the CDR3 reads CASSFSRLRRDEQFF. Written as DNA, the CDR3 is TGTGCCAGCAGTTTCTCAAGGCTGAGGCGCGATGAGCAGTTCTTC.

CDR3 nucleotide sequence: TGTGCCAGCAGTTTAGCGGGAGGGTGGGGCACCGGGGAGCTGTTTTTT. This codes for CASSLAGGWGTGELFF. V is TRBV5-4 and J is TRBJ2-2; 11 bases line up with TRBD2. V trimming: 5 bases; J trimming: 4 bases; junction bases outside the gene matches: 7. The CDR3 contains 16 residues. Germline loops: CDR1 SGHNT, CDR2 YYREEE (reference sequence).

This chain connects TRBV11-2 to TRBJ2-5; TRBD2 matches 9 bases. Germline V gene data show CDR1 as SGHAT and CDR2 as FQNNGV. The CDR3 runs 16 residues. V lost 0 bases and J lost 1; bases outside the gene matches: 3. As DNA, the CDR3 is TGTGCCAGCAGCTTAGAGCTAGCGGGGCGCCAAGAGACCCAGTACTTC. It is translated as CASSLELAGRQETQYF.

V is TRBV7-2 and J is TRBJ2-3; TRBD1 matches 8 bases. Germline values: CDR1 SGHTA, CDR2 FQGNSA. The CDR3 contains 15 residues. The ends lost 1 base at V and 2 bases at J; junction bases unmatched: 2. For the CDR3, the DNA is TGTGCCAGCAGCTTAGGGACAGGGTTCACAGATACGCAGTATTTT. Translation: CASSLGTGFTDTQYF. The whole variable domain, remainder taken from reference TRBV7-2 and TRBJ2-3, is GAGVSQSPSNKVTEKGKDVELRCDPISGHTALYWYRQSLGQGLEFLIYFQGNSAPDKSGLPSDRFSAERTGGSVSTLTIQRTQQEDSAVYLCASSLGTGFTDTQYFGPGTRLTVL.

This chain uses TRBV27 with TRBJ2-7; 7 nucleotides line up with TRBD1. CDR1 and CDR2 (germline): MNHEY, SMNVEV (reference sequence). The CDR3 is 14 residues long. V was clipped by 3 bases and J by 2 bases; unmatched bases: 4. The CDR3 DNA follows: TGTGCCAGCAGTTTTACAGGGGAAACCTACGAGCAGTACTTC. As protein: CASSFTGETYEQYF.